Sequencing of this T cell receptor beta chain was carried out in a study of blood T cell repertoires in COVID-19. Study as a whole: Donors in the United States, Italy and Spain gave samples during acute or convalescent COVID-19. PBMCs, B-cell-depleted T cells, or T cells provided the cDNA or gDNA that made up the material.

Libraries were prepared by immunoSEQ multiplex PCR; TCRdb keeps only in-frame clonotypes and omits some of them. The profile shows approximately 120,000 clones, 81% of them singletons. Seattle researchers signed up patients amid active infection and tracked them longitudinally. There are 14 residues in the CDR3. The germline V gene has CDR1 SNHLY and CDR2 FYNNEI. V was shortened by 7 bases and J by 6 bases, with 13 bases between the two germline ends. The material sequenced was peripheral blood. The J gene is TRBJ1-6, the V gene TRBV2; possibly TRBD1 for D (5 bases). This clonotype was obtained from a man aged 25 to 40 with COVID-19, enrolled during active disease. CDR3 in amino acids: CASKARDFNSPLHF. The CDR3, as DNA: TGTGCCAGCAAAGCCAGGGATTTTAATTCACCCCTCCACTTT. Complete variable domain (other parts from reference TRBV2 and TRBJ1-6): EPEVTQTPSHQVTQMGQEVILRCVPISNHLYFYWYRQILGQKVEFLVSFYNNEISEKSEIFDDQFSVERPDGSNFTLKIRSTKLEDSAMYFCASKARDFNSPLHFGNGTRLTVT.